Described below is a single T cell receptor (beta chain) sequence and its context. Its antigen is currently unknown. The data derive from a study of T cell responses to AZD1222 COVID-19 vaccine. Overall study context: It was second doses at about 4 or about 12 weeks that were pooled.

CDR3 size: 15 residues. V gave up 4 bases and J gave up 4 bases; unmatched junction bases: 8. Germline assignment: CDR1 SGHDT and CDR2 YYEEEE. Overall study findings and caveats: There were mostly white British donors and more females than males, and clonal diversity was possibly underestimated. Along spike, vaccine-associated CD4 TCRs were found throughout, with dominance at 160-218 and 743-854. The number of AZD1222 recipients seropositive at baseline was only five or six.

The repertoire was sequenced with immunoSEQ multiplex PCR; TCRdb's copy has only in-frame clones and lacks some. The table lists about 110,000 clones, about 90% of them singletons. This chain uses TRBV5-6 with TRBJ2-5; TRBD1 agrees at 9 bases. This sequence originates from an adult in good health. The input for sequencing was peripheral blood, taken on day 0 of AZD1222 vaccination. CDR3 residues: CASSPGTGRVETQYF. DNA of the CDR3: TGTGCCAGCAGCCCGGGGACAGGGAGGGTAGAGACCCAGTACTTC.